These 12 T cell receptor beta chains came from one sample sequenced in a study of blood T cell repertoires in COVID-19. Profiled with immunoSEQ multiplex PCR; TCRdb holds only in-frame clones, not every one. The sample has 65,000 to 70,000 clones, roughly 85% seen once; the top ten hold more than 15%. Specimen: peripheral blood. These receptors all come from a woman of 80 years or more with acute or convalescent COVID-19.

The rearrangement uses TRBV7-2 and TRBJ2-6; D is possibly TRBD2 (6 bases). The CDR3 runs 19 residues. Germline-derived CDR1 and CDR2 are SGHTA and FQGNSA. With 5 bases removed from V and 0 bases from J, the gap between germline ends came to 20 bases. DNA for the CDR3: TGTGCCAGCAGCCCACGGGGTATGGGAGGCTACTCTGGGGCCAACGTCCTGACTTTC. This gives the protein CASSPRGMGGYSGANVLTF.

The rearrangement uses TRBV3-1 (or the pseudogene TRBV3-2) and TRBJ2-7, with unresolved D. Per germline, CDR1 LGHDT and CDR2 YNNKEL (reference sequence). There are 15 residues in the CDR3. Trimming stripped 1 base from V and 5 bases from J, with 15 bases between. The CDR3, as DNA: TGTGCCAGCAGCCAAGGAGCCAACGCCTTACACGAGCAGTACTTC. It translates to CASSQGANALHEQYF.

The CDR3 reads CASSLLASGDNEQFF. The DNA for the CDR3 is TGTGCCAGCAGCCTTTTGGCTAGCGGAGACAATGAGCAGTTCTTC. The chain links TRBV5-4 to TRBJ2-1; TRBD2 matches at 7 bases. Germline V gene lookup returns CDR1 SGHNT and CDR2 YYREEE (reference sequence). Unmatched junction bases numbered 9, after V lost 4 bases and J lost 5 bases. CDR3 length equals 15 residues.

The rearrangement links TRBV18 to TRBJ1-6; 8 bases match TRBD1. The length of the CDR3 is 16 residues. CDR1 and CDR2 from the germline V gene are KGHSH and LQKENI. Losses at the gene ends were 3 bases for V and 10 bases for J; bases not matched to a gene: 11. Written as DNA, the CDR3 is TGTGCCAGCTCACCCCAAACAGGGGGTAGTCTGTCACCCCTCCACTTT. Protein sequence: CASSPQTGGSLSPLHF. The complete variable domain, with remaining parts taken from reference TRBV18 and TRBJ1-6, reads NAGVMQNPRHLVRRRGQEARLRCSPMKGHSHVYWYRQLPEEGLKFMVYLQKENIIDESGMPKERFSAEFPKEGPSILRIQQVVRGDSAAYFCASSPQTGGSLSPLHFGNGTRLTVT.

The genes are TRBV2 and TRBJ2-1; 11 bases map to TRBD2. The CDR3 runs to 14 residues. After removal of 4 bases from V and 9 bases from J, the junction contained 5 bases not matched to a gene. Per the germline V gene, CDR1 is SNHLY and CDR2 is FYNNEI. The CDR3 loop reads CASSALGLAGEQFF. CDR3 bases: TGTGCCAGCAGTGCGCTTGGACTAGCGGGTGAGCAGTTCTTC.

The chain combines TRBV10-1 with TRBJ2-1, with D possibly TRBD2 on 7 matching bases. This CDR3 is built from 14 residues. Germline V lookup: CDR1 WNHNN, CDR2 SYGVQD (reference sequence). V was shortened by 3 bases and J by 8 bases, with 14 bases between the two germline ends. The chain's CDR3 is CASSDGGPAHEQFF. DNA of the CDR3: TGCGCCAGCAGTGACGGGGGGCCGGCGCATGAGCAGTTCTTC.

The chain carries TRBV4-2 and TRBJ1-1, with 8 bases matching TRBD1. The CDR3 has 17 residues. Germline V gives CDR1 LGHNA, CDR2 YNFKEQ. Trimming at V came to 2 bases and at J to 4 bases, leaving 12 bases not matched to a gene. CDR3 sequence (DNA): TGTGCCAGCAGCCAATACGGGACAGGCCATGTAGGCACTGAAGCTTTCTTT. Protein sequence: CASSQYGTGHVGTEAFF.

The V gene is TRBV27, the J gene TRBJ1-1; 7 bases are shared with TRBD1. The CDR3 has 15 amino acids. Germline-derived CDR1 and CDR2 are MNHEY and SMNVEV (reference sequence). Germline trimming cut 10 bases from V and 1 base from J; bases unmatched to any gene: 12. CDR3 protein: CATVAYGTANTEAFF. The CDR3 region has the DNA TGTGCCACCGTTGCTTACGGGACAGCGAACACTGAAGCTTTCTTT.

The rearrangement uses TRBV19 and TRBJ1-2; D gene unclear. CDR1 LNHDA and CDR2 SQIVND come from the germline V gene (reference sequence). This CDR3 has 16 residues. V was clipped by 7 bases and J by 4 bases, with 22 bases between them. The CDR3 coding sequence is TGTGCCAGTAAGCCGCGGGCGGGATCTTCTAGCTATGGCTACACCTTC. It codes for CASKPRAGSSSYGYTF.

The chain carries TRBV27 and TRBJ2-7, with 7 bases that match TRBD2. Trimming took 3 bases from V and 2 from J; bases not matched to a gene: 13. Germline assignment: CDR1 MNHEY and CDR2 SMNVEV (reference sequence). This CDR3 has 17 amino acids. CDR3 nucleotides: TGTGCCAGCAGTTTGTGGGGGGGGGACTCGATCCCCTACGAGCAGTACTTC. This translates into CASSLWGGDSIPYEQYF.

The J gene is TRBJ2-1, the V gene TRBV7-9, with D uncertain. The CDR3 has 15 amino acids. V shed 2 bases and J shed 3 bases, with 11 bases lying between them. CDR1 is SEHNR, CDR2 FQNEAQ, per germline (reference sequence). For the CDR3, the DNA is TGTGCCAGCAGCTTAATGAAGACAATCTACAATGAGCAGTTCTTC. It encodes CASSLMKTIYNEQFF. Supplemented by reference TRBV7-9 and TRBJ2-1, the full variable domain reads DTGVSQNPRHKITKRGQNVTFRCDPISEHNRLYWYRQTLGQGPEFLTYFQNEAQLEKSRLLSDRFSAERPKGSFSTLEIQRTEQGDSAMYLCASSLMKTIYNEQFFGPGTRLTVL.

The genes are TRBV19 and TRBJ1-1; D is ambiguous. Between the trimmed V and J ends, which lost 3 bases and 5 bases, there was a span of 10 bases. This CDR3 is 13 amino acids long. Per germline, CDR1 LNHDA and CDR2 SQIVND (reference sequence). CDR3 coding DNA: TGTGCCAGTAGTATTCGGGTTTTGACTGAAGCTTTCTTT. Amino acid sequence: CASSIRVLTEAFF.